Below, 16 T cell receptor beta chains from the same sample are listed, as sequenced in a study of molecular identifiers for immune sequencing clone quantification. TCRdb fed the PCR reads into MiXCR, producing one record per CDR3 protein. The sample shows around 65,000 distinct CDR3 sequences, approximately 17% of them seen only once. Material for sequencing was naive CD8+ T cells from blood, with Jurkat cell RNA spiked in. The subset is: FACS-sorted CD8+CD4-CCR7+CD45RA+ naive T cells. The receptor source for this set is a human donor in good health. Some libraries in this study had Jurkat cell RNA spiked in.

This clonotype was observed a handful of times. The chain uses TRBV25-1 and TRBJ2-1; 8 positions match TRBD2. J lost 0 bases, V lost 3 bases, and 4 bases had no gene match. The CDR3 consists of 16 residues. Germline V gene lookup returns CDR1 MGHDK and CDR2 SYGVNS. The CDR3, as DNA: TGTGCCAGCAGTGATAGCGGGACCAGCTCCTACAATGAGCAGTTCTTC. The encoded protein is CASSDSGTSSYNEQFF.

This clonotype was counted ten times or more. The chain employs TRBV20-1 and TRBJ1-1; 10 nucleotides align to TRBD1. CDR3 length: 12 residues. From germline, CDR1 is DFQATT and CDR2 SNEGSKA (reference sequence). V was clipped by 6 bases and J by 5 bases; unmatched bases: 3. The CDR3 DNA sequence: TGCAGTGCAAGGACAGGGGGAACTGAAGCTTTCTTT. It translates to CSARTGGTEAFF.

This clonotype was picked up many times. The rearrangement joins TRBV3-1 to TRBJ2-2, with a weak D call TRBD2 (6 bases). There are 18 residues in the CDR3. The V end was cut by 0 bases, the J end by 0 bases, with 14 bases between. The V gene's germline CDR1 is LGHDT and CDR2 YNNKEL (reference sequence). For the CDR3, the DNA is TGTGCCAGCAGCCAAGACCTTTTCAGGGAGGCGAACACCGGGGAGCTGTTTTTT. Translating gives CASSQDLFREANTGELFF. Variable domain in full (rest from reference TRBV3-1 and TRBJ2-2): DTAVSQTPKYLVTQMGNDKSIKCEQNLGHDTMYWYKQDSKKFLKIMFSYNNKELIINETVPNRFSPKSPDKAHLNLHINSLELGDSAVYFCASSQDLFREANTGELFFGEGSRLTVL.

Concerning this clonotype: A much larger clone lies a single base off, so this may be a read error. This chain connects TRBV7-9 to TRBJ2-7, with 7 nucleotides matching TRBD1. The J segment lost 9 bases and the V segment lost 10 bases, leaving 18 bases of the junction unmatched. Per the germline V gene, CDR1 is SEHNR and CDR2 is FQNEAQ (reference sequence). The CDR3 totals 14 residues. CDR3: CAIDFTGQGDGQYF. The CDR3 DNA follows: TGTGCCATCGACTTCACTGGGCAGGGGGACGGGCAGTACTTC.

This clonotype was observed at least ten times. The chain has TRBV27 and TRBJ2-7, with D possibly being TRBD2 (5 bases). This CDR3 is 14 amino acids long. V gave up 6 bases and J gave up 2 bases, with 14 bases separating them. The germline V gene encodes CDR1 MNHEY and CDR2 SMNVEV (reference sequence). For the CDR3, the DNA is TGTGCCAGCAGGTTGGGCGGGCCGGCCTACGAGCAGTACTTC. Translation gives CASRLGGPAYEQYF.

Regarding this clonotype: A read error may explain this, as a much larger clone is one base away. The chain links TRBV24-1 to TRBJ2-1, with D uncertain. Germline V gene sequence: CDR1 KGHDR, CDR2 SFDVKD. Trimming stripped 12 bases from V and 7 bases from J, with 12 bases between. There are 11 residues in the CDR3. The CDR3 loop is CASGDGNEQFF. The DNA for the CDR3 is TGTGCCTCTGGCGACGGGAATGAGCAGTTCTTC.

This clonotype was detected ten times or more. The CDR3 DNA follows: TGTGCCAGCAGCTCTCTAGCGGGAGGGCGTATGTCCTACAATGAGCAGTTCTTC. This gives the protein CASSSLAGGRMSYNEQFF. V gene TRBV11-2 combines with J gene TRBJ2-1; 12 positions agree with TRBD2. The germline V gene has CDR1 SGHAT and CDR2 FQNNGV. The CDR3 is 18 amino acids. V shed 4 bases, J shed 1 base, and the junction held 8 bases outside the gene matches.

The table lists this clonotype with a few counts. This may come from a read error, since a much larger clone is one base off. J is TRBJ2-2 and V is TRBV19, with D possibly TRBD2 on 7 matching bases. CDR3 length: 17 residues. Germline CDR1 and CDR2: LNHDA and SQIVND (reference sequence). The CDR3 loop reads CASSFVRRGANTGEPFF. The CDR3 DNA reads TGTGCCAGTAGTTTCGTCCGACGGGGGGCGAACACCGGGGAGCCGTTTTTT.

There are many counts of this clonotype. The chain has TRBV10-2 and TRBJ1-5, with D hard to call. The germline gives CDR1 WSHSY, CDR2 SAAADI. V gave up 4 bases and J gave up 7 bases, with 14 bases separating them. The CDR3 is made up of 14 amino acids. CDR3: CASSVGGLGQPQHF. In DNA form, the CDR3 reads TGCGCCAGCAGTGTAGGAGGGTTGGGGCAGCCCCAGCATTTT.

About this clonotype itself: A much larger clone differs from this one at a single base, so this may be a read error. V usage is TRBV5-1 and J usage is TRBJ2-1; D is perhaps TRBD2 (6 bases). The CDR3 is made up of 15 amino acids. Per the germline V gene, CDR1 is SGHRS and CDR2 is YFSETQ. The CDR3 reads CASSLALTGENEQSF. The CDR3 DNA reads as TGCGCCAGCAGCTTGGCACTAACGGGAGAGAATGAGCAGTCCTTC.

The CDR3 region is CASSYPPSTSAIYEQYF. The CDR3 region has the DNA TGTGCCAGCAGTTACCCTCCCTCAACGAGTGCTATCTACGAGCAGTACTTC. The chain links TRBV6-6 to TRBJ2-7; D uncertain. Between the trimmed V and J ends, which lost 2 bases and 3 bases, there was a span of 20 bases. The CDR3 totals 17 residues. Germline CDR1 is MNHNY and CDR2 is SVGAGI (reference sequence).

This clonotype showed up many times. The chain has TRBV25-1 and TRBJ2-5; D is possibly TRBD2 (6 bases). This CDR3 has 15 amino acids. Germline lookup yields CDR1 MGHDK and CDR2 SYGVNS. V was pared by 3 bases and J by 5 bases, with 16 bases between. CDR3 sequence reads: CASSENPGLWETQYF. In DNA form, the CDR3 reads TGTGCCAGCAGTGAGAATCCGGGACTCTGGGAGACCCAGTACTTC.

The table lists this clonotype with many counts. Compared with germline, one end of the junction differs, possibly owing to a read error. The rearrangement uses TRBV19 and TRBJ2-7; 10 nucleotides agree with TRBD2. There are 14 residues in the CDR3. CDR1 and CDR2 from the germline V gene are LNHDA and SQIVND (reference sequence). CDR3 loop: CASSIAGGSYEQYF. The CDR3, as DNA: TGTGCCAGTAGCATAGCGGGGGGCTCCTACGAGCAGTACTTC.

This clonotype occurred many times. The V and J genes are TRBV19 and TRBJ2-7; D possibly corresponds to TRBD1 (6 bases). The V gene lost 5 bases and the J gene lost 9 bases, with 20 bases spanning the gap. This CDR3 has 14 amino acids. Germline CDR1 LNHDA, CDR2 SQIVND (reference sequence). CDR3 in DNA: TGTGCCAGTAGTCTCCTGGACAGCCCGAGGGGGCAGTACTTC. Protein sequence: CASSLLDSPRGQYF.

This clonotype has ten or more counts. The gene calls are TRBV6-5 and TRBJ2-7; D is possibly TRBD2 (6 bases). V was trimmed by 6 bases and J by 4 bases, leaving 22 bases between them. CDR3 length: 16 residues. In germline, CDR1 is MNHEY, CDR2 SVGAGI. The CDR3 loop reads CASRPKAGGSLYEQYF. CDR3 nucleotides: TGTGCCAGCAGACCCAAGGCTGGGGGGAGTTTGTACGAGCAGTACTTC.

In this sample, this clonotype turned up many times. V is TRBV3-1 and J is TRBJ1-4, with TRBD1 as a possible D gene (6 bases). The germline V and J ends were trimmed by 2 bases and 7 bases, with 32 bases remaining between them. CDR1 LGHDT and CDR2 YNNKEL come from the germline V gene (reference sequence). CDR3 size: 21 residues. CDR3 sequence (DNA): TGTGCCAGCAGCCAATTTTTCGAAGCACAGGGTTGGTCTTCTGTAGGTGAAAAACTGTTTTTT. It encodes CASSQFFEAQGWSSVGEKLFF.